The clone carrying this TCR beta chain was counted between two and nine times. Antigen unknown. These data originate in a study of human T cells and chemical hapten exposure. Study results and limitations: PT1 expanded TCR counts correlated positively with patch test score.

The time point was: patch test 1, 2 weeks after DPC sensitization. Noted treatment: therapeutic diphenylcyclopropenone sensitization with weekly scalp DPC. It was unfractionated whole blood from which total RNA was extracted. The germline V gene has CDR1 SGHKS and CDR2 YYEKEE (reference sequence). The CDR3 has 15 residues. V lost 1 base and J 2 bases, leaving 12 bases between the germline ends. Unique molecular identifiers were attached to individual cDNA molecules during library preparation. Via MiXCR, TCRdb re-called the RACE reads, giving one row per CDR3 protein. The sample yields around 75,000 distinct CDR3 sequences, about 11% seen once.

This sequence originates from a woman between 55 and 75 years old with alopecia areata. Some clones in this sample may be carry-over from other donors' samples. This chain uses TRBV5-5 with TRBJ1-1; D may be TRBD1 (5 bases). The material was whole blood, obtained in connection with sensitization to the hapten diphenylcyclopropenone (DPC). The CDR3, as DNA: TGTGCCAGCAGCTTGACGGAAAGGGGTAACACTGAAGCTTTCTTT. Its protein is CASSLTERGNTEAFF.